Listed here are 20 T cell receptor beta chains from one sample, sequenced in a study of PD-1 blockade in mismatch repair-deficient tumors. Data came from immunoSEQ multiplex PCR; TCRdb stores just in-frame clones and leaves some out. The sample has 14,000 or so clones, around 84% seen once. No antigen has been identified for these receptors. Time point reported: roughly ten-day in vitro stimulation with candidate neoantigen peptide 4. The specimen comprised cells cultured in vitro, sampled from a patient treated with pembrolizumab. The receptors come from an adult with mismatch repair-deficient cancer.

This clone was picked up one time. The V gene is TRBV9, the J gene TRBJ2-5; 11 bases map to TRBD1. CDR1 is SGDLS, CDR2 YYNGEE, per germline. The CDR3 is 16 residues long. The V segment lost 4 bases and the J segment 1 base; nucleotides outside the gene matches: 6. This CDR3 reads CASSLRDRGFQETQYF. CDR3 bases: TGTGCCAGCAGCCTGAGGGACAGGGGGTTCCAAGAGACCCAGTACTTC.

The chain couples TRBV9 to TRBJ2-7; the D gene is possibly TRBD1 (6 bases). V lost 3 bases and J lost 3, with 10 bases in between. The CDR3 is made up of 13 amino acids. The germline V gene has CDR1 SGDLS and CDR2 YYNGEE. The CDR3 nucleotides read TGTGCCAGCAGCGGAGACAGGATCTACGAGCAGTACTTC. Translated, it gives CASSGDRIYEQYF.

The chain uses TRBV2 and TRBJ1-1, with 8 bases fitting TRBD1. The CDR3 extends over 13 amino acids. Germline values: CDR1 SNHLY, CDR2 FYNNEI. Losses at the gene ends were 8 bases for V and 3 bases for J; bases not matched to a gene: 5. CDR3 DNA sequence: TGTGCCAGCGGAACGGACAGGGACACTGAAGCTTTCTTT. This translates into CASGTDRDTEAFF.

CDR3 nucleotide sequence: TGTGCCAGCACCTCGACAGGGGCAACCTACGAGCAGTACTTC. Translating it yields CASTSTGATYEQYF. V and J are TRBV28 and TRBJ2-7; 8 bases are shared with TRBD1. The CDR3 loop spans 14 amino acids. Germline CDR1 MDHEN, CDR2 SYDVKM. Unmatched junction bases numbered 7, after V lost 7 bases and J lost 2 bases.

V usage is TRBV7-6 and J usage is TRBJ2-1; no reliable D call. Germline V gene data show CDR1 as SGHVS and CDR2 as FNYEAQ. This CDR3 contains 15 residues. V lost 5 bases and J 6 bases, leaving 17 bases between the germline ends. CDR3 bases: TGTGCCAGCAGCGTCGGTGGGTCACAACTCAATGAGCAGTTCTTC. Residues: CASSVGGSQLNEQFF.

This rearrangement joins TRBV9 to TRBJ2-1; 11 nucleotides match TRBD2. This CDR3 is 16 amino acids long. The germline gives CDR1 SGDLS, CDR2 YYNGEE. The V segment lost 6 bases and the J segment 9 bases; nucleotides outside the gene matches: 14. Written as DNA, the CDR3 is TGTGCCAGCAACATCCCCACTAGCGGGAGCTCGGGTGAGCAGTTCTTC. This translates into CASNIPTSGSSGEQFF. Supplemented by reference TRBV9 and TRBJ2-1, the full variable domain reads DSGVTQTPKHLITATGQRVTLRCSPRSGDLSVYWYQQSLDQGLQFLIQYYNGEERAKGNILERFSAQQFPDLHSELNLSSLELGDSALYFCASNIPTSGSSGEQFFGPGTRLTVL.

The gene calls are TRBV18 and TRBJ1-5, with 8 bases fitting TRBD1. CDR3 length: 14 residues. Losses at the gene ends were 6 bases for V and 6 bases for J; bases not matched to a gene: 7. The germline CDR1 and CDR2 sequences are KGHSH and LQKENI. In nucleotides, the CDR3 is TGTGCCAGCTCTCAGGACAGGGCTCCTCAGCCCCAGCATTTT. Protein: CASSQDRAPQPQHF.

This clone appeared a single time. This chain joins TRBV2 and TRBJ2-3; tentative D call: TRBD2 (6 bases). The CDR3 runs 15 residues. The germline V gene has CDR1 SNHLY and CDR2 FYNNEI. Trimming stripped 8 bases from V and 2 bases from J, with 17 bases between. CDR3 coding DNA: TGTGCCAGCGGGAGGACGGAGATATCCACAGATACGCAGTATTTT. Its protein product is CASGRTEISTDTQYF.

This clone has only a few counts. This sequence joins TRBV19 and TRBJ2-1, with D possibly being TRBD2 (6 bases). CDR1 LNHDA and CDR2 SQIVND come from the germline V gene (reference sequence). The V and J ends lost 4 bases and 4 bases respectively, with 11 bases between them. This CDR3 is built from 14 residues. The CDR3 here is CASSTGTGYNEQFF. CDR3 nucleotide sequence: TGTGCCAGTAGTACCGGGACTGGGTACAATGAGCAGTTCTTC.

The J gene is TRBJ2-3, the V gene TRBV27; D call uncertain. Germline V gives CDR1 MNHEY, CDR2 SMNVEV (reference sequence). The CDR3 runs 14 residues. The V end lost 2 bases, the J end lost 0 bases, and 6 bases lay between the germline ends. CDR3 residues: CASSLVTSTDTQYF. CDR3 nucleotide sequence: TGTGCCAGCAGTTTAGTAACTAGCACAGATACGCAGTATTTT.

The V gene is TRBV27, the J gene TRBJ1-4, with a weak D call TRBD1 (5 bases). Germline-derived CDR1 and CDR2 are MNHEY and SMNVEV (reference sequence). CDR3 length: 12 amino acids. V lost 9 bases and J lost 8, with 13 bases in between. CDR3: CASRDGGEKLFF. The DNA for the CDR3 is TGTGCCAGTCGGGACGGTGGGGAAAAACTGTTTTTT. Supplemented by reference TRBV27 and TRBJ1-4, the full variable domain reads EAQVTQNPRYLITVTGKKLTVTCSQNMNHEYMSWYRQDPGLGLRQIYYSMNVEVTDKGDVPEGYKVSRKEKRNFPLILESPSPNQTSLYFCASRDGGEKLFFGSGTQLSVL.

The V call is TRBV6-4, the J call TRBJ2-1, with TRBD2 matching over 8 bases. Trimming took 0 bases from V and 4 from J; bases not matched to a gene: 5. The CDR3 runs to 16 residues. The germline V gene encodes CDR1 MRHNA and CDR2 SNTAGT. CDR3 loop: CASSDSNREGYNEQFF. Written as DNA, the CDR3 is TGTGCCAGCAGTGACTCGAACCGGGAGGGATACAATGAGCAGTTCTTC.

The rearrangement links TRBV2 to TRBJ2-1; TRBD2 is a possible D gene (7 bases). Germline loops: CDR1 SNHLY, CDR2 FYNNEI. The CDR3 is 15 amino acids. The V end lost 11 bases, the J end lost 6 bases, and 23 bases lay between the germline ends. The CDR3 region has the DNA TGTGCCGATAGGGGGTCCCGGGGGGCGGGCAATGAGCAGTTCTTC. Amino acids: CADRGSRGAGNEQFF.

J is TRBJ2-1 and V is TRBV19; weak D call: TRBD1 (7 bases). Germline values: CDR1 LNHDA, CDR2 SQIVND (reference sequence). V was shortened by 3 bases and J by 2 bases, with 14 bases between the two germline ends. The CDR3 has 16 amino acids. The CDR3 region has the DNA TGTGCCAGTAGTATGGGCTCAGGGGGGACCTACAATGAGCAGTTCTTC. Its translation is CASSMGSGGTYNEQFF.

The J gene is TRBJ2-7, the V gene TRBV7-3, with 7 bases matching TRBD1. This CDR3 has 12 amino acids. Germline CDR1 and CDR2: SGHTA and FQGTGA. With 6 bases clipped from V and 3 bases from J, the junction kept 2 bases outside the gene matches. The CDR3 region is CASRDRLYEQYF. In DNA, the CDR3 is TGTGCCAGCAGGGACAGGCTCTACGAGCAGTACTTC.

This chain links TRBV30 with TRBJ1-2; TRBD1 might be the D (5 bases). The ends were cut back, 2 bases at V and 7 bases at J, with 11 bases in the middle. CDR3 length: 12 amino acids. Per the germline V gene, CDR1 is GTSNPN and CDR2 is SVGIG (reference sequence). The CDR3 here is CAWSLGAVGYTF. The CDR3 DNA reads TGTGCCTGGAGTTTAGGGGCGGTTGGCTACACCTTC.

The V gene is TRBV29-1, the J gene TRBJ2-1; 9 nucleotides match TRBD1. Germline CDR1 SQVTM, CDR2 ANQGSEA. The V gene end was trimmed by 2 bases and the J gene end by 12 bases; junction bases not matched to a gene: 11. This CDR3 is built from 14 residues. The CDR3 DNA follows: TGCAGCGTTGAACACCTGGTGGGACAGGGTGGGCAGTTCTTC. Protein sequence: CSVEHLVGQGGQFF.

The V call is TRBV9, the J call TRBJ2-2; D uncertain. V gave up 4 bases and J gave up 4 bases, with 8 bases separating them. The CDR3 extends over 13 amino acids. The germline V gene encodes CDR1 SGDLS and CDR2 YYNGEE. This chain's CDR3 is CASSLRSTGELFF. As DNA, the CDR3 is TGTGCCAGCAGCCTGCGGAGCACCGGGGAGCTGTTTTTT.

V gene TRBV18 combines with J gene TRBJ2-1, with D perhaps matching TRBD2 (5 bases). The germline V gene encodes CDR1 KGHSH and CDR2 LQKENI. The V gene lost 3 bases and the J gene lost 0 bases, with 12 bases spanning the gap. CDR3 size: 16 residues. The CDR3 region is CASSPPSGSSYNEQFF. The CDR3 DNA sequence: TGTGCCAGCTCACCTCCCTCGGGGAGCTCCTACAATGAGCAGTTCTTC.

The rearrangement links TRBV28 to TRBJ1-1; tentative D call: TRBD1 (5 bases). Trimming removed 11 bases at V and 5 bases at J, with 15 bases between. The CDR3 is 12 residues long. From germline, CDR1 is MDHEN and CDR2 SYDVKM. DNA of the CDR3: TGTGCCGGCGGGGAGGGGAAAACTGAAGCTTTCTTT. It encodes CAGGEGKTEAFF.